This T cell receptor (beta chain) derives from a study of cytomegalovirus exposure and HLA in healthy donors. CDR1 LNHDA and CDR2 SQIVND come from the germline V gene (reference sequence). V shed 9 bases and J 2 bases; nucleotides not matched to a gene: 24. The CDR3 is 19 amino acids. Study-level results: Cytomegalovirus-associated TCR beta chains were listed, numbering approximately 150. V segments that were indistinguishable, TRBV6-2 and TRBV6-3 among them, were omitted from analysis. Immune exposure data for these donors was limited to CMV serostatus.

The PCR ran on 60 Vbeta and 13 Jbeta primers. Sequenced by immunoSEQ multiplex PCR; TCRdb stores in-frame clones only, minus some. Of approximately 170,000 clones listed, 82% are singletons. A note on this clone: No antigen is known for it.

The TCR originated in a male donor in good health and CMV-seronegative. The sample comprised PBMCs. The chain links TRBV19 to TRBJ2-7, with 8 bases aligning to TRBD2. The CDR3 reads CASSQSGGTSRGWTYEQYF. DNA of the CDR3: TGTGCCAGCTCCCAGTCGGGTGGGACTAGTAGGGGTTGGACCTACGAGCAGTACTTC. The whole variable domain, filled in from reference TRBV19 and TRBJ2-7, reads DGGITQSPKYLFRKEGQNVTLSCEQNLNHDAMYWYRQDPGQGLRLIYYSQIVNDFQKGDIAEGYSVSREKKESFPLTVTSAQKNPTAFYLCASSQSGGTSRGWTYEQYFGPGTRLTVT.